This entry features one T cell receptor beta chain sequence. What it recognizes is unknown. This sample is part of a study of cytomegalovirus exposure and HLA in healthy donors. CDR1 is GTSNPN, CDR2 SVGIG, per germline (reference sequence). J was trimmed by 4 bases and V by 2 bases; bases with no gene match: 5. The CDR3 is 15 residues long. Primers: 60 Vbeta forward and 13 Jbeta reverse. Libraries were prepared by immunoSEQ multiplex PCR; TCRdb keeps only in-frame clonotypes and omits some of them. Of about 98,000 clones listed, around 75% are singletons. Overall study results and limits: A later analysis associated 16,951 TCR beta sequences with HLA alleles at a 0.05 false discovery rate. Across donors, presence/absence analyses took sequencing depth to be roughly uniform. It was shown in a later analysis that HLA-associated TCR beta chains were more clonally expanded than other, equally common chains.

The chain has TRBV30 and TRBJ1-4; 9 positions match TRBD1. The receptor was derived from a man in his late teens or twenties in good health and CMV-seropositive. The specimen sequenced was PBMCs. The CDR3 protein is CAWSRTGVLNEKLFF. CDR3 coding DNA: TGTGCCTGGAGTAGGACAGGGGTACTTAATGAAAAACTGTTTTTT.